This T cell receptor beta chain was captured in a study of blood T cell repertoires in COVID-19. This table comes from immunoSEQ multiplex PCR, and its TCRdb copy is limited to in-frame clones, with some not included. The table has some 35,000 clones, roughly 80% seen once. This CDR3 comprises 13 residues. V lost 8 bases and J 0 bases, leaving 8 bases between the germline ends. Germline V gives CDR1 MNHEY, CDR2 SVGAGI. Sequencing input: peripheral blood. The J gene is TRBJ2-1, the V gene TRBV6-5; D unclear. The receptor's source is a man in his fifties with acute or convalescent COVID-19. Written as DNA, the CDR3 is TGTGCCAGCTCATCCAGCTCCTACAATGAGCAGTTCTTC. As protein: CASSSSSYNEQFF.